What follows are 6 T cell receptor beta chains derived from one specimen sequenced in a study of T cell responses to AZD1222 COVID-19 vaccine. TCRdb keeps only in-frame clones here, not all; method: immunoSEQ multiplex PCR. Among 150,000 to 200,000 clones listed, over 90% were seen once. Sequences were derived from peripheral blood, sampled on day 0 of AZD1222 vaccination. The receptors originated from an adult in good health.

The V and J genes are TRBV5-3 and TRBJ2-7; D tentatively fits TRBD1 or TRBD2 (6 bases each). TRBV5-3 is an ORF, and what it does is uncertain. CDR3 length: 12 amino acids. The ends were cut back, 8 bases at V and 5 bases at J, with 14 bases in the middle. As DNA, the CDR3 is TGTGCCAGCACGGGGGCCCTTCACGAGCAGTACTTC. Amino acids: CASTGALHEQYF.

In its sample, this clone was seen once. CDR3: CASRLGRAGELFF. In nucleotides, the CDR3 is TGTGCCAGCCGATTGGGGAGGGCCGGGGAGCTGTTTTTT. The V gene is TRBV27, the J gene TRBJ2-2, with TRBD2 identical over 7 bases. The germline CDR1 and CDR2 sequences are MNHEY and SMNVEV (reference sequence). The CDR3 loop spans 13 amino acids. V lost 8 bases and J lost 6; bases outside the gene matches: 6.

The sample holds one count of this clone. The chain joins TRBV7-9 to TRBJ2-5; TRBD1 aligns across 8 bases. The V gene's germline CDR1 is SEHNR and CDR2 FQNEAQ (reference sequence). The CDR3 is 14 residues long. V was clipped by 5 bases and J by 4 bases; unmatched bases: 6. The CDR3 DNA reads TGTGCCAGCAGCGTGACAGGGGCTGGAGAGACCCAGTACTTC. This sequence encodes CASSVTGAGETQYF.

The chain carries TRBV27 and TRBJ2-7; D might be TRBD1 (5 bases). Per germline, CDR1 MNHEY and CDR2 SMNVEV (reference sequence). V was cut by 4 bases and J by 0 bases, with 16 bases left in between. This CDR3 comprises 16 residues. CDR3 residues: CASSSQVSLSSYEQYF. The DNA of the CDR3 is TGTGCCAGCAGTTCACAGGTTTCCCTGAGCTCCTACGAGCAGTACTTC.

The chain couples TRBV30 to TRBJ1-5; 7 nucleotides align to TRBD1. The CDR3 spans 13 residues. J was trimmed by 8 bases and V by 0 bases; bases with no gene match: 4. Germline V gene data show CDR1 as GTSNPN and CDR2 as SVGIG (reference sequence). The CDR3: CAWSVPTGEPQHF. The CDR3 DNA sequence: TGTGCCTGGAGTGTACCTACAGGGGAGCCCCAGCATTTT.

The V call is TRBV4-1, the J call TRBJ2-6; 13 bases fit TRBD2. J lost 2 bases, V lost 4 bases, and 2 bases had no gene match. CDR3 length: 17 residues. The germline V gene encodes CDR1 MGHRA and CDR2 YSYEKL. The CDR3 here is CASSRGLAGAGANVLTF. The CDR3 coding sequence is TGCGCCAGCAGCCGAGGACTAGCGGGAGCTGGGGCCAACGTCCTGACTTTC.